This T cell receptor beta chain is drawn from a study of cytomegalovirus exposure and HLA in healthy donors. Sequenced by immunoSEQ multiplex PCR; TCRdb stores in-frame clones only, minus some. This sample carries about 360,000 clones, around 86% of them seen once, and the ten largest clones take approximately 0.8%. Sequencing was performed on PBMCs. This receptor was taken from a woman under 30 in good health and CMV-seronegative.

Here the CDR3 DNA reads TGTGCCAGCAGTCCCTCGGACAGGAGGTCAGATGGCTACACCTTC. It specifies CASSPSDRRSDGYTF. The chain is built from TRBV28 and TRBJ1-2, with 7 bases fitting TRBD1. In germline, CDR1 is MDHEN, CDR2 SYDVKM. Unmatched junction bases numbered 12, after V lost 5 bases and J lost 6 bases. There are 15 residues in the CDR3.